Sequencing of this TCR beta chain was carried out in a study of cytomegalovirus exposure and HLA in healthy donors. Study outcomes and limitations: A list of roughly 180 TCR beta chains associated with cytomegalovirus was given.

Only in-frame clones appear in the TCRdb table, and some are missing; sequencing was by immunoSEQ multiplex PCR. Of hundreds of thousands of clones listed, around 87% are singletons. This CDR3 has 16 residues. Deletions cut 9 bases from V and 0 bases from J, with 18 bases between. Germline V CDR1 and CDR2: LNHDA, SQIVND (reference sequence). As concerns this clone: Antigen: not known.

This rearrangement joins TRBV19 to TRBJ1-3; D is ambiguous. This sequence was found in a woman aged 25-40 years in good health and CMV-seropositive. The sample comprised PBMCs. The CDR3 spells CASISPRTDSGNTIYF. The CDR3 nucleotides are TGTGCCAGCATAAGCCCCCGCACCGACTCTGGAAACACCATATATTTT.